The entry below gives a single T cell receptor (beta chain) sequence along with its context. These data are taken from a study of CD8 T cells in Susac syndrome. cDNA came from about 0.5 to 1 ug RNA primed by random hexamers. TCRdb analysed the immunoSEQ multiplex PCR reads with MiXCR anew, one entry per CDR3 protein. The data contain about 250,000 distinct CDR3 sequences, over 85% of them seen just once; the ten biggest clones take up about 0.07%. CDR1 and CDR2 (germline): LGHDT, YNNKEL (reference sequence). This CDR3 spans 16 amino acids. V was pared by 4 bases and J by 5 bases, with 11 bases of the junction left unmatched.

The origin of this receptor is a human donor with multiple sclerosis. The source material was CD4+ T cells from PBMCs. The V and J genes are TRBV3-1 and TRBJ2-5, with TRBD2 identical over 9 bases. The CDR3 spells CASSRRRLAGIETQYF. The CDR3 nucleotides are TGTGCCAGCAGCCGCCGGCGGCTAGCGGGGATCGAGACCCAGTACTTC.